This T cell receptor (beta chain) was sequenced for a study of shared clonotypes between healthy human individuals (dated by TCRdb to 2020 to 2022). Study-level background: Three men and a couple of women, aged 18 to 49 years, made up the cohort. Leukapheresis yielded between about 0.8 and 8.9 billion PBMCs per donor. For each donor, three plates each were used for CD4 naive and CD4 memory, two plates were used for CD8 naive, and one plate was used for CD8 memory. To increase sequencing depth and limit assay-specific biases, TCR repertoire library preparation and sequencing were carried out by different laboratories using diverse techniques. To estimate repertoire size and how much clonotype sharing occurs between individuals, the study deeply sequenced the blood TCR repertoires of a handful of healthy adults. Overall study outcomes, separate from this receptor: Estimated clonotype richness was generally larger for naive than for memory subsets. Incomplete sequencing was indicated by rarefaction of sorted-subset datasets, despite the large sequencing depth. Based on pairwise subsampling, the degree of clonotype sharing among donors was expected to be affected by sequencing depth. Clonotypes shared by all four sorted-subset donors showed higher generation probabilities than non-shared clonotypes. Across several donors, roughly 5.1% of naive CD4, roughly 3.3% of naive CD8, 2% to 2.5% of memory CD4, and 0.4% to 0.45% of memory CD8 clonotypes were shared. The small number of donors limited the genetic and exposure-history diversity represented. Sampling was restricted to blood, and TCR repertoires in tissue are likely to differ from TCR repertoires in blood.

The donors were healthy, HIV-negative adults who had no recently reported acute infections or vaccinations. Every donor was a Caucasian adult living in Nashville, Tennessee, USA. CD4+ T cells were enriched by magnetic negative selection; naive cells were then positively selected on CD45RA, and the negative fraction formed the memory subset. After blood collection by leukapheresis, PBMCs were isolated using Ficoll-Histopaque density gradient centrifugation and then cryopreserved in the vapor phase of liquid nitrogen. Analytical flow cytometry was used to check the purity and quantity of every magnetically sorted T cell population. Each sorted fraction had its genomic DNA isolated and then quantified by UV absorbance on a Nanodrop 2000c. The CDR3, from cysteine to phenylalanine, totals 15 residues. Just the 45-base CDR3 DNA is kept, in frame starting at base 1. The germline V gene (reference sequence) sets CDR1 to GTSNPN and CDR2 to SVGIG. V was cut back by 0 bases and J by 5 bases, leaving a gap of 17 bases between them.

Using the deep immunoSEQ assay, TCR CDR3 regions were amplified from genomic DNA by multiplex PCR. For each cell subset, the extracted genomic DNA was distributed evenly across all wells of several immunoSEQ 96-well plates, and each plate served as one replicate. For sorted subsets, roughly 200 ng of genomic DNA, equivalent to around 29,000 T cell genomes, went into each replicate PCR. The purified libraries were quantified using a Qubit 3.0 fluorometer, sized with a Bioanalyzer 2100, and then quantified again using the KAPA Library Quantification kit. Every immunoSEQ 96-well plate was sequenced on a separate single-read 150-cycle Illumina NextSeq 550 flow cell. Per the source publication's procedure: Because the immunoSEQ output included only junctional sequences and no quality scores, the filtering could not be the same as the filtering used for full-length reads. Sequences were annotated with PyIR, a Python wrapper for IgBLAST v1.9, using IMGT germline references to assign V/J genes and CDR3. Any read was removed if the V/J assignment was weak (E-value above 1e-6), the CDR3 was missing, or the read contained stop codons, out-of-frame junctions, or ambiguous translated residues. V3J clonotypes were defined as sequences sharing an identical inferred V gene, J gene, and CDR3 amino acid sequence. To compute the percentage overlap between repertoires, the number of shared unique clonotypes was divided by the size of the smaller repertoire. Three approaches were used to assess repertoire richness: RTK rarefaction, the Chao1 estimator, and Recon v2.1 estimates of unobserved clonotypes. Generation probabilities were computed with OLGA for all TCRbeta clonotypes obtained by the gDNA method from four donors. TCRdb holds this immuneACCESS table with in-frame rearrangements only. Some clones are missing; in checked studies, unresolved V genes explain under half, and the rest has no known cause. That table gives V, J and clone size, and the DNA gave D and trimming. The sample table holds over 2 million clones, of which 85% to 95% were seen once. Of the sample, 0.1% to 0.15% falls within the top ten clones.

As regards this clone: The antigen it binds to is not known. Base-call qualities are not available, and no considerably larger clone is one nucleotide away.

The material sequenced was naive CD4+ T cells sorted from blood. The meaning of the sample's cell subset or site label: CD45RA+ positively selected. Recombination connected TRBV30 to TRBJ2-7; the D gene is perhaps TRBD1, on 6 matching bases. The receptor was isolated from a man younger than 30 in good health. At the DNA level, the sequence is TGTGCCTGGAGTGTACGAGGGGGAAGTACCCACGAGCAGTACTTC. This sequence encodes CAWSVRGGSTHEQYF.